This is a list of T cell receptor beta chains from one sample in a study of blood T cells in healthy people across ages. From the 5' RACE reads, TCRdb called clonotypes with MiXCR, one entry per CDR3 protein. Among some 890,000 distinct CDR3 sequences, under 35% were seen once, and the ten largest hold roughly 10%. This same sample was also part of a study on T cells of mothers and their children.

The sequencing input was blood. These receptors all come from a woman aged 35 to 49 in good health. Each CDR3 is given without its conserved first and last residue.

j_call | v_call | cdr3_length | cdr3_aa
TRBJ2-7 | TRBV5-1 | 15 | ASSLVFGSESSYEQY
TRBJ2-3 | TRBV9 | 11 | ASSVGGGDTQY
TRBJ1-5 | TRBV12-3/TRBV12-4 | 11 | ASSFKGKWPQH
TRBJ1-2 | TRBV6-5 | 13 | ASSSTGSDFYGYT
TRBJ2-3 | TRBV20-1 | 14 | SARDHRVTSGDTQY
TRBJ2-7 | TRBV12-5 | 13 | ASAPGTGGFNEQY
TRBJ2-1 | TRBV12-3/TRBV12-4 | 14 | ASSLARTSLYSEQF
TRBJ2-3 | TRBV9 | 13 | ASSVEPGITDTQY
TRBJ2-1 | TRBV6-5 | 13 | ASSYDRAGGNEQF
TRBJ1-6 | TRBV15 | 12 | ATAQSSYNSPLH
TRBJ2-3 | TRBV30 | 11 | AWLRDRGNTQD
TRBJ2-5 | TRBV6-4 | 10 | ASRVPQETQY
TRBJ2-1 | TRBV19 | 16 | ASSTRPGTSGAYNEQF
TRBJ2-6 | TRBV5-1 | 12 | ASSFTAGANVLT
TRBJ2-7 | TRBV7-9 | 10 | ASSPSRGEQY
TRBJ2-5 | TRBV3-1 | 13 | ASSQWTGGQETQY
TRBJ2-7 | TRBV11-1 | 12 | ASTLQGTSYEQY
TRBJ1-1 | TRBV29-1 | 10 | SVVKPNTEAF
TRBJ2-3 | TRBV20-1 | 13 | SARDGGPGTDTQY
TRBJ1-2 | TRBV4-3 | 13 | ASSQDHRFSYGYT
TRBJ2-2 | TRBV7-2 | 12 | ASSLTSGAGELF
TRBJ2-2 | TRBV28 | 13 | ASTVGGVGSGELF
TRBJ2-7 | TRBV11-2 | 12 | ASRRPGQNYEQY
TRBJ2-3 | TRBV6-5 | 13 | ASSRISGGGLTQY
TRBJ1-3 | TRBV19 | 12 | ASAQGCSGNTIY
TRBJ2-1 | TRBV6-1 | 13 | ASTEGQVLSNEQF
TRBJ2-4 | TRBV7-2 | 12 | ASSLAFGRQFQY
TRBJ1-1 | TRBV6-1 | 10 | ATILMNTEAF
TRBJ1-2 | TRBV7-6 | 14 | ASSFLPGEANYGYT
TRBJ2-3 | TRBV28 | 13 | ASNLEGGGTDTQY
TRBJ2-5 | TRBV20-1 | 9 | SATRGETQY